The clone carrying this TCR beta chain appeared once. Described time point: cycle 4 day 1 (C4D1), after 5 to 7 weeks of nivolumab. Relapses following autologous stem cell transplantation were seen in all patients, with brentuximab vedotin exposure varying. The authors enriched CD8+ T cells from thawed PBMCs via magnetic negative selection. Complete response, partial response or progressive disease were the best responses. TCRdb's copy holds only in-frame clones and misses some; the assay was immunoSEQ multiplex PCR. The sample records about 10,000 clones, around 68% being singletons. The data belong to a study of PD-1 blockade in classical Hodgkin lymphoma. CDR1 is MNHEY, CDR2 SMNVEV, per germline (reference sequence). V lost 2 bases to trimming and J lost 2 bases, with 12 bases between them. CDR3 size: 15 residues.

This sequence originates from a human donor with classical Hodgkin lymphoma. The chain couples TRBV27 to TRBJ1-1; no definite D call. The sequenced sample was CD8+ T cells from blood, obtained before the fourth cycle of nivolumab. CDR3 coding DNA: TGTGCCAGCAGTTTACGTCCCAGCCTCAACACTGAAGCTTTCTTT. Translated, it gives CASSLRPSLNTEAFF.